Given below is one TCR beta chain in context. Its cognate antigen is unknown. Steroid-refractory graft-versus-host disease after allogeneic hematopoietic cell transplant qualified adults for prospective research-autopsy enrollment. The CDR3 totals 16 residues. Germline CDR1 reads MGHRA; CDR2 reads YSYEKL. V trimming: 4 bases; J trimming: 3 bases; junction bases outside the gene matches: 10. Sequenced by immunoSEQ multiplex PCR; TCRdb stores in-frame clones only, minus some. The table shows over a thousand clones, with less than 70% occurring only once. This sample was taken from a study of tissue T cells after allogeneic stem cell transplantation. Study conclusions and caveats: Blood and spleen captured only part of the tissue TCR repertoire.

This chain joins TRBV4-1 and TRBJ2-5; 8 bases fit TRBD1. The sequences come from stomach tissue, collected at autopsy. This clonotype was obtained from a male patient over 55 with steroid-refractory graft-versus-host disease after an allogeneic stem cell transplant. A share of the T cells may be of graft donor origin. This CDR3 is CASSPYSATGEETQYF. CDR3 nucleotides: TGCGCCAGCAGCCCCTACTCGGCGACAGGGGAAGAGACCCAGTACTTC.